A single sample gave rise to the 7 T cell receptor beta chains below, sequenced in a study of beta chain features in type 1 diabetes listed by TCRdb under 2018. Results and caveats for the whole study, not just this receptor: A moderate but significant shortening of TCRB CDR3 length was observed in type 1 diabetes patients in all four CD4+ subsets.

Receptors were amplified or captured by the immunoSEQ multiplex PCR assay. The High Capacity cDNA Reverse Transcription Kit was used to reverse transcribe all of the isolated RNA, meaning that expressed TCRB transcripts were what got sequenced. TCRdb obtained this table from immuneACCESS and retained in-frame rearrangements with V and J assigned. These tables miss some clones; where compared with another copy, unresolved V genes account for less than half of the shortfall, and the remainder is unexplained. The sample table contains about 650,000 clones; only one count was recorded for around 11% of them. Together, the top ten hold around 0.12% of the sample. Which antigens these TCRs recognize remains unknown. The sample consisted of naive CD4+ T cells from blood. What this sample's cell subset or site label stands for: true naive CD4+ T cells. These TCRs come from a man aged 25-45 years with type 1 diabetes.

The chain links TRBV5-1 to TRBJ2-1; D is uncertain. The germline V gene has CDR1 SGHRS and CDR2 YFSETQ. The CDR3 is 15 amino acids. Deletions cut 4 bases from V and 0 bases from J, with 11 bases between. CDR3 in amino acids: CASSADVSSYNEQFF. The DNA of the CDR3 is TGCGCCAGCAGCGCGGACGTAAGCTCCTACAATGAGCAGTTCTTC.

Regarding this clone: Other DNA sequences from this sample encode an identical CDR3 as well. The rearrangement links TRBV5-1 to TRBJ2-3; D is unclear. Germline CDR1 is SGHRS and CDR2 is YFSETQ. CDR3 length: 14 residues. V lost 1 base and J lost 0, with 6 bases in between. CDR3 sequence reads: CASSLSASTDTQYF. The CDR3 DNA sequence: TGCGCCAGCAGCTTGTCCGCCAGCACAGATACGCAGTATTTT.

This clone was detected a few times. The V and J genes are TRBV27 and TRBJ1-3; D is ambiguous. The germline CDR1 and CDR2 sequences are MNHEY and SMNVEV (reference sequence). There are 15 residues in the CDR3. V shed 3 bases and J shed 0 bases, with 9 bases lying between them. CDR3 sequence reads: CASSLYGNSGNTIYF. In DNA, the CDR3 is TGTGCCAGCAGTTTGTACGGAAACTCTGGAAACACCATATATTTT.

This clone has just a few counts. V usage is TRBV7-2 and J usage is TRBJ1-2; tentatively, D is TRBD1 (6 bases). Trimming removed 5 bases from V and 0 bases from J, with 16 bases in between. Germline V gives CDR1 SGHTA, CDR2 FQGNSA. This CDR3 has 16 amino acids. CDR3 sequence (DNA): TGTGCCAGCAGCCCGACGACAGGAAGGGCTAACTATGGCTACACCTTC. Amino acids: CASSPTTGRANYGYTF.

This clone was seen more than once but under ten times. The rearrangement links TRBV12-5 to TRBJ2-1; D is ambiguous. This CDR3 comprises 14 residues. Germline loops: CDR1 LGHNT, CDR2 FRNRAP. V lost 0 bases and J 4 bases, leaving 7 bases between the germline ends. CDR3 region: CASGLVPAYNEQFF. The CDR3 coding sequence is TGTGCTAGTGGTTTGGTACCTGCGTACAATGAGCAGTTCTTC.

This clone appeared a few times. V gene TRBV29-1 combines with J gene TRBJ1-3; TRBD1 might be the D (5 bases). V lost 7 bases, J lost 0 bases, and 13 bases lay in between. This CDR3 has 14 residues. CDR1 is SQVTM and CDR2 is ANQGSEA in the germline V gene. The CDR3 DNA is TGCAGCGCCGGGGACGGCCTCTCTGGAAACACCATATATTTT. The encoded protein is CSAGDGLSGNTIYF.

This clone was recorded a few times. This chain links TRBV4-2 with TRBJ2-2, with TRBD1 matching over 8 bases. From germline, CDR1 is LGHNA and CDR2 YNFKEQ. The CDR3 covers 16 residues. Trimming removed 0 bases from V and 5 bases from J; junction bases left unmatched: 5. CDR3 coding DNA: TGTGCCAGCAGCCAAGATAGACAGGGGAGGACCGGGGAGCTGTTTTTT. Encoded protein: CASSQDRQGRTGELFF.